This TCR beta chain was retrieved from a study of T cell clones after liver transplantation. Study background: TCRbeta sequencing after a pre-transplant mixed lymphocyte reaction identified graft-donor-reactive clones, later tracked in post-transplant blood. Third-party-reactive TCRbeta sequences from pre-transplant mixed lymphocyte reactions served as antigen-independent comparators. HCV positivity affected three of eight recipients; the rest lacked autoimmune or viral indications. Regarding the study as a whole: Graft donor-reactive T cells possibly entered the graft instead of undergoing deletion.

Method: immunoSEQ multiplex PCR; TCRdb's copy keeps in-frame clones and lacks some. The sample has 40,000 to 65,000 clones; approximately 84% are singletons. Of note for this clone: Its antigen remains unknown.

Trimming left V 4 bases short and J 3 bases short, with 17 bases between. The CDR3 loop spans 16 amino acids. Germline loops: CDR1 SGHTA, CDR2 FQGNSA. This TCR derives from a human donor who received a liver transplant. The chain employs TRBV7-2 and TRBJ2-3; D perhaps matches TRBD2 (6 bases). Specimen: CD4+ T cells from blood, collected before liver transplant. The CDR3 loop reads CASSSPHRGLTDTQYF. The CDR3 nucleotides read TGTGCCAGCAGCTCCCCCCACCGGGGACTTACAGATACGCAGTATTTT.